A selection of T cell receptor beta chains follows, all from one sample in a study of cytomegalovirus exposure and HLA in healthy donors. Assay: immunoSEQ multiplex PCR; the TCRdb copy retains only in-frame clones and omits some. The sample records roughly 180,000 clones, approximately 80% being singletons. Sequencing was carried out using PBMCs. These receptors were taken from a boy younger than 10 in good health and CMV-seronegative. The CDR3 runs from the conserved cysteine through the conserved F or W. A D gene is named only where the DNA matches it firmly. Clone size is shown for a subset of rows, as once, few, many or a class of expanded clone.

d_gene	v_gene	j_gene	abundance	CDR3aa	CDR3nt
TRBD2	TRBV10-1	TRBJ2-7	-	CASPGRTSGKAESYEQYF	TGCGCCAGCCCTGGCCGGACTAGCGGGAAAGCTGAGTCCTACGAGCAGTACTTC
-	TRBV6-1	TRBJ2-1	-	CASSEVSEQFF	TGTGCCAGCAGTGAAGTCAGTGAGCAGTTCTTC
-	TRBV5-1	TRBJ2-2	-	CASSPNRAGELFF	TGCGCCAGCAGCCCTAACAGGGCCGGGGAGCTGTTTTTT
TRBD2	TRBV5-4	TRBJ2-3	-	CASSFPGGGTDTQYF	TGTGCCAGCAGCTTCCCTGGGGGGGGCACAGATACGCAGTATTTT
TRBD1	TRBV19	TRBJ2-5	-	CATSSGTGFRETQYF	TGTGCCACCAGCTCGGGGACAGGGTTCCGGGAGACCCAGTACTTC
TRBD2	TRBV5-1	TRBJ2-1	-	CASNPGGNEQFF	TGCGCCAGCAATCCGGGGGGCAATGAGCAGTTCTTC
TRBD2	TRBV5-1	TRBJ2-5	-	CASSGLGREQETQYF	TGCGCCAGCAGCGGGCTCGGGAGGGAGCAAGAGACCCAGTACTTC
-	TRBV27	TRBJ2-3	-	CASSLSAGRDTQYF	TGTGCCAGCAGTTTATCGGCAGGGCGAGATACGCAGTATTTT
TRBD2	TRBV5-4	TRBJ2-1	-	CASSGGTSGRADEQFF	TGTGCCAGCAGCGGCGGGACTAGCGGGAGGGCGGATGAGCAGTTCTTC
-	TRBV28	TRBJ2-1	once	CASSTLRPNEQFF	TGTGCCAGCAGCACATTGAGGCCCAATGAGCAGTTCTTC
TRBD2	TRBV6-1	TRBJ2-3	-	CASSEAGGGAHTQYF	TGTGCCAGCAGTGAAGCCGGGGGAGGGGCGCATACGCAGTATTTT
TRBD1	TRBV10-3	TRBJ2-1	-	CATTNGQGNYNEQFF	TGTGCCACCACGAATGGACAGGGAAACTACAATGAGCAGTTCTTC
-	TRBV6-5	TRBJ1-2	-	CASCCQGTYGYTF	TGTGCCAGCTGTTGTCAGGGCACCTATGGCTACACCTTC
TRBD2	TRBV4-3	TRBJ2-1	-	CASSQESSGGLNEQFF	TGCGCCAGCAGCCAAGAAAGTAGCGGGGGGCTCAATGAGCAGTTCTTC
-	TRBV28	TRBJ1-1	-	CASSFRVSPGTEAFF	TGTGCCAGCAGTTTTAGAGTTTCCCCGGGGACTGAAGCTTTCTTT
-	TRBV6-6	TRBJ1-2	-	CASSAGDYGYTF	TGTGCCAGCAGCGCCGGAGACTATGGCTACACCTTC
TRBD2	TRBV2	TRBJ2-5	-	CASSEGTSGLQETQYF	TGTGCCAGCAGTGAGGGGACTAGCGGGCTCCAAGAGACCCAGTACTTC
-	TRBV2	TRBJ2-1	few	CASLDIPLAQKMNEQFF	TGTGCCAGCTTGGACATTCCGCTAGCGCAAAAGATGAATGAGCAGTTCTTC
TRBD1	TRBV9	TRBJ1-3	-	CASSAEGQGRNTIYF	TGTGCCAGCAGCGCGGAGGGACAGGGCCGAAACACCATATATTTT
-	TRBV7-2	TRBJ1-1	-	CASSLVRGKEAFF	TGTGCCAGCAGCTTAGTTAGGGGCAAAGAAGCTTTCTTT
TRBD1	TRBV7-9	TRBJ2-3	once	CASSYGQAFSTDTQYF	TGTGCCAGCAGCTATGGACAGGCGTTTAGCACAGATACGCAGTATTTT
TRBD2	TRBV4-1	TRBJ2-1	-	CASSQLAGEREQFF	TGCGCCAGCAGCCAACTAGCGGGAGAACGTGAGCAGTTCTTC
-	TRBV6-1	TRBJ2-2	-	CASKFPLSTGELFF	TGTGCCAGCAAGTTCCCACTAAGCACCGGGGAGCTGTTTTTT
TRBD2	TRBV14	TRBJ2-1	-	CASSQGTSGYNEQFF	TGTGCCAGCAGCCAAGGGACTAGCGGCTACAATGAGCAGTTCTTC
TRBD2	TRBV11-2	TRBJ2-1	-	CASSLVSGGPNNEQFF	TGTGCCAGCAGCTTAGTCTCGGGAGGGCCAAACAATGAGCAGTTCTTC
-	TRBV2	TRBJ1-5	-	CASTRGGREPQHF	TGCGCCAGCACTAGGGGGGGGAGGGAGCCCCAGCATTTT
-	TRBV10-2	TRBJ1-2	-	CASRDIRDYGYTF	TGCGCCAGCCGGGACATAAGGGACTATGGCTACACCTTC